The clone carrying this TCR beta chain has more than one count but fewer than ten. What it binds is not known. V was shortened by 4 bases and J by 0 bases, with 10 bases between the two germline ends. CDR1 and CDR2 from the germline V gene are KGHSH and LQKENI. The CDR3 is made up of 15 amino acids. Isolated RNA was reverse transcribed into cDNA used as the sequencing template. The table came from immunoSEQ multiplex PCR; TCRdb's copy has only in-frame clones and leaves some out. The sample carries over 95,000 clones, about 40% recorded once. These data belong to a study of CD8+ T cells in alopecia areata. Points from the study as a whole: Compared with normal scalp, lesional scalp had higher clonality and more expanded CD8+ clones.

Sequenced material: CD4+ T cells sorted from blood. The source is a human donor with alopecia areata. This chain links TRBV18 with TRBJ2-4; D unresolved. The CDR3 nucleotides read TGTGCCAGCTCACAGTTTGGGGAAGCCAAAAACATTCAGTACTTC. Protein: CASSQFGEAKNIQYF. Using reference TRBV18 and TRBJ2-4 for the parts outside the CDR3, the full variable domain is NAGVMQNPRHLVRRRGQEARLRCSPMKGHSHVYWYRQLPEEGLKFMVYLQKENIIDESGMPKERFSAEFPKEGPSILRIQQVVRGDSAAYFCASSQFGEAKNIQYFGAGTRLSVL.